This T cell receptor beta chain was sequenced for a study of CD8 T cells in Susac syndrome. CD8+ and CD4+ T cells from blood underwent TCR beta sequencing, which was carried out in a high-throughput format. RNA amounts of roughly 0.45 to 1 ug underwent reverse transcription with random hexamers. Across 54 Vbeta and 13 Jbeta, TCR beta CDR3 was amplified with immunoSEQ multiplex PCR. One entry per CDR3 protein, called by TCRdb with MiXCR from the immunoSEQ multiplex PCR reads. The sample contains approximately 75,000 distinct CDR3 sequences, 95% of which appear only once. Material: CD8+ T cells from PBMCs. The receptor's source is a human donor in good health.

DNA of the CDR3: TGTGCCAGCTCCATAGGGGGGAAAAACATTCAGTACTTC. As protein: CASSIGGKNIQYF. The genes are TRBV27 and TRBJ2-4; D may be TRBD1 or TRBD2 (6 bases each). The V and J ends lost 8 bases and 4 bases respectively, with 12 bases between them. The CDR3 length is 13 residues. The germline CDR1 and CDR2 sequences are MNHEY and SMNVEV (reference sequence).